These T cell receptor beta chains were read from a single sample in a study of OX40 agonist ivuxolimab in advanced cancers. Profiling relied on immunoSEQ multiplex PCR, and the TCRdb table lists in-frame clones only, not all of them. This table has approximately 84,000 clones, roughly 94% appearing once. Sequencing used CD4+ or CD8+ T cells sorted from blood, obtained in a trial of the OX40 agonist ivuxolimab. Receptors were obtained from an adult with an advanced solid tumor such as melanoma, head and neck, liver or kidney cancer. CDR3s include the opening cysteine and the closing phenylalanine or tryptophan. The order of the fields is CDR3 DNA, CDR3 protein, D gene, clone size, V gene, J gene. D genes are given only for firm matches. A clone size is listed for some rows: how often the clone was seen (once, few, many), or a class if it is expanded.

TGTGCCAGCAGTGGGACCGCTGGACTAGCAGCAGATACGCAGTATTTT,CASSGTAGLAADTQYF,TRBD2,NA,TRBV25-1,TRBJ2-3
TGTGCCAGCAGCCTTAGCGGGAGACGGTACGAGCAGTACTTC,CASSLSGRRYEQYF,TRBD2,NA,TRBV7-6,TRBJ2-7
TGTGCCAGCAGTTTATCTCGAGATCGGGACCCGCACACCGGGGAGCTGTTTTTT,CASSLSRDRDPHTGELFF,NA,many,TRBV27,TRBJ2-2
TGCGCCAGCAGCCCGGGATGGGGTCGGAACACCATATATTTT,CASSPGWGRNTIYF,NA,NA,TRBV5-1,TRBJ1-3
TGTGCCAGCAGCGTTGGGGGACGGGCCTACGAGCAGTACTTC,CASSVGGRAYEQYF,NA,NA,TRBV9,TRBJ2-7
TGCAGCGTTGGGGGTAGCGGGAGACGGGCCGGGGAGCTGTTTTTT,CSVGGSGRRAGELFF,TRBD2,NA,TRBV29-1,TRBJ2-2
TGTGCCAGCAGTTACGGCCAAACCACCGGGGAGCTGTTTTTT,CASSYGQTTGELFF,NA,NA,TRBV6-5,TRBJ2-2
TGTGCCAGCAGCGGACCTTCGGGGCCGGATGGAAACACCATATATTTT,CASSGPSGPDGNTIYF,NA,NA,TRBV5-6,TRBJ1-3
TGTGCCAGCAGCCCCGGGACCTTCTATGGCTACACCTTC,CASSPGTFYGYTF,NA,NA,TRBV7-8,TRBJ1-2
TGTGCCAGCAGCGACGGGACTGCTGTCCAAGAGACCCAGTACTTC,CASSDGTAVQETQYF,NA,NA,TRBV9,TRBJ2-5
TGTGCCAGCAGTTACGGGTTATGGAGTGAGCAGTTCTTC,CASSYGLWSEQFF,NA,NA,TRBV6-5,TRBJ2-1
TGTGCCAGCAGCCCCACCGGACGCGGTTTTGGGGAGCAGTACTTC,CASSPTGRGFGEQYF,NA,NA,TRBV2,TRBJ2-7
TGTGCCAGCACCTCTTCGTCCGGGACAGGGGCCACTGAAGCTTTCTTT,CASTSSSGTGATEAFF,TRBD1,NA,TRBV27,TRBJ1-1
TGTGCCAGCAGTGAATGGGGGGATCGCTACACCTTC,CASSEWGDRYTF,NA,NA,TRBV25-1,TRBJ1-2
TGTGCCAGCAGCCCTTGGACAGGGAGCCTTCTGGGCGAGCAGTACTTC,CASSPWTGSLLGEQYF,TRBD1,NA,TRBV6-6,TRBJ2-7
TGCGCCAGCAGCTTAGGTTCCGGGGCCAACGTCCTGACTTTC,CASSLGSGANVLTF,NA,NA,TRBV5-1,TRBJ2-6
TGTGCCAGCAGAGCAACCTCCTACGAGCAGTACTTC,CASRATSYEQYF,NA,NA,TRBV6-1,TRBJ2-7
TGTGCCAGCAGTCTCGGGGGGCATAGCAATCAGCCCCAGCATTTT,CASSLGGHSNQPQHF,NA,NA,TRBV27,TRBJ1-5
TGTGCCAGCACCCCTAGCGGGATTAACACCGGGGAGCTGTTTTTT,CASTPSGINTGELFF,TRBD2,NA,TRBV5-4,TRBJ2-2
TGTGCCAGCACCCCCTTAGCGGGGGGGGCCTGGGATGAGCAGTTCTTC,CASTPLAGGAWDEQFF,TRBD2,NA,TRBV7-9,TRBJ2-1
TGTGCCAGCAGCCGGGGACTCACCGACAATGAGCAGTTCTTC,CASSRGLTDNEQFF,NA,NA,TRBV7-9,TRBJ2-1
TGTGCCAGCAGTTACCGACAGGATAGCAATCAGCCCCAGCATTTT,CASSYRQDSNQPQHF,NA,few,TRBV6-5,TRBJ1-5
TGTGCCAGCAGTGTCCTCTCCCCTGTTCAAGCTGGCTACACCTTC,CASSVLSPVQAGYTF,NA,NA,TRBV2,TRBJ1-2
TGTGCCAGCAGCCAAAGTAACAGGAACCCCCGAACAGATACGCAGTATTTT,CASSQSNRNPRTDTQYF,NA,NA,TRBV5-5,TRBJ2-3
TGCGCCAGCAGCCAAGATCGCGGACACCTAGAGACCCAGTACTTC,CASSQDRGHLETQYF,NA,NA,TRBV4-1,TRBJ2-5
TGTGCCATCAGTGCTGCAGGGAATCAGCCCCAGCATTTT,CAISAAGNQPQHF,NA,NA,TRBV10-3,TRBJ1-5
TGTGCCATCAGTCCGGGACAGGGTTTCTACGAGCAGTACTTC,CAISPGQGFYEQYF,TRBD1,NA,TRBV10-3,TRBJ2-7
TGTGCCAGCAGTGAAAGGACCTCTGGAAACACCATATATTTT,CASSERTSGNTIYF,NA,NA,TRBV2,TRBJ1-3
TGTGCCAGCAGCTTAGTGCCGAGCCACGAGCAGTACTTC,CASSLVPSHEQYF,NA,NA,TRBV7-2,TRBJ2-7
TGTGCCAGCAGCTCGAGCGCGGAAGAGACCCAGTACTTC,CASSSSAEETQYF,NA,NA,TRBV27,TRBJ2-5
TGTGCCAGTAGTATCGGCTGGGAAACTGAAGCTTTCTTT,CASSIGWETEAFF,NA,NA,TRBV19,TRBJ1-1
TGTGCTAGTGTTCCGGGCTCCTCCCCAGATACGCAGTATTTT,CASVPGSSPDTQYF,NA,once,TRBV12-5,TRBJ2-3
TGTGCCAGCAGCTTCCTAGGGGATCCAATCGGAAACACCATATATTTT,CASSFLGDPIGNTIYF,NA,NA,TRBV11-2,TRBJ1-3
TGTGCCAGCAGTTACTCGAATGAAGGAGAGCAGTACTTC,CASSYSNEGEQYF,NA,NA,TRBV6-5,TRBJ2-7
TGTGCCAGCACCCCAGCCGGCCACGAGCAGTACTTC,CASTPAGHEQYF,NA,once,TRBV28,TRBJ2-7
TGTGCCAGCAGCTCCCCGACAGTTTTAGACTACGAGCAGTACTTC,CASSSPTVLDYEQYF,NA,NA,TRBV6-5,TRBJ2-7
TGCGCCAGCAGTGAGTCCCCGGCCCGAGGGGAGCCCCAGCATTTT,CASSESPARGEPQHF,NA,NA,TRBV10-2,TRBJ1-5
TGTGCCAGTAGTATAGGGTCCGGGATTCTAACGTATAGCAATCAGCCCCAGCATTTT,CASSIGSGILTYSNQPQHF,NA,NA,TRBV19,TRBJ1-5
TGCGCCAGCAGCTTGACAGGGGGCGGTCAGCCCCAGCATTTT,CASSLTGGGQPQHF,TRBD1,NA,TRBV5-1,TRBJ1-5
TGTGCCAGTACCACCCCCCGGGGGGGGACTGAAGCTTTCTTT,CASTTPRGGTEAFF,NA,NA,TRBV19,TRBJ1-1
TGTGCCAGCAGCTTAGGCGGGGTCGTCATGAACACTGAAGCTTTCTTT,CASSLGGVVMNTEAFF,NA,NA,TRBV7-9,TRBJ1-1
TGTGCCAGCAGCTTAGTAGGCAGGTTCTCTGGAAACACCATATATTTT,CASSLVGRFSGNTIYF,NA,NA,TRBV7-9,TRBJ1-3
TGTGCCACCCAGACAGGGGGCGTCGGGAACACCATATATTTT,CATQTGGVGNTIYF,TRBD1,NA,TRBV28,TRBJ1-3